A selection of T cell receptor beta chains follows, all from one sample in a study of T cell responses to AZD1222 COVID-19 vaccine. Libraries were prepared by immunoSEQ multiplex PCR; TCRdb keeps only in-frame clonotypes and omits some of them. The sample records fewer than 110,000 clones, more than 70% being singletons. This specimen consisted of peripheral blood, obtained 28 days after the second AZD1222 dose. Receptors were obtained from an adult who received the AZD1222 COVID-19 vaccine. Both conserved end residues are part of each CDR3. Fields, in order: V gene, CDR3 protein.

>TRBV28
CASRRGTSVEQYF
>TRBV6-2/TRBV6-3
CASSYDPTGMETQYF
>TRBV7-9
CASSLYQEDTEAFF
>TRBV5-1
CASSLWGARQGAHEQYF
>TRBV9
CASSHRRDLTDTQYF
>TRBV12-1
CASSFALGSGNPGNEQFF
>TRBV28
CASCMTGYTGYTF
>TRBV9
CASSVGQGFSYEQYF
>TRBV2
CASSERSPSSYNSPLHF
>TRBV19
CASSIGSGNTEAFF
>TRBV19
CASSNKGTAKETQYF
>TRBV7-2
CASSLVISGRGNQETQYF
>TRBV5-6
CASLPTDGGETQYF
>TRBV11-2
CASSLVGGTSTDTQYF
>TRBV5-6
CASRVTGNTEAFF
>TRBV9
CASGGLLNTEAFF
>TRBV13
CASGEAAARGFYEQYF
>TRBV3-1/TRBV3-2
CASSQGPMVIEKLFF
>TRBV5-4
CASSLGQPTEAFF
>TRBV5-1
CASSLAVNTEAFF
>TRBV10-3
CAIRDDRVGDTEAFF
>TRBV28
CASSLLSGEKLFF
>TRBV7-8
CASSLGASGGVSTDTQYF
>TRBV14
CASSLTPAANPDEQYF
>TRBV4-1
CASSPRHENEQFF
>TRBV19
CASSWGVDTDTQYF
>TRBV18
CASSPYPGYEQYF
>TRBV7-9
CASSFWGQTNTGELFF
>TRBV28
CAGRTSGNSGEQFF
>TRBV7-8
CASSSPISSATSSDEQYF
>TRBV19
CASSKGAESTDTQYF
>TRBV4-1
CASSQDGLLGTGNYEQYF